This T cell receptor beta chain derives from a study of response to subunit inactivated influenza vaccine. The study's findings and limits: Authors suggested that a seasonal influenza vaccination recruits few new T cells each time.

The CDR3 runs to 11 residues. The trim removed 6 bases at V and 10 bases at J, leaving 8 bases unmatched. In germline, CDR1 is SQVTM, CDR2 ANQGSEA. TCRdb reanalysed the RT-PCR reads using MiXCR and keeps one entry per CDR3 protein. Of 500,000 to 600,000 distinct CDR3 sequences listed, about 11% are singletons. In the case of this clonotype: Its antigen remains unknown.

This sample also appeared in a second study, on T cells expressing NK-cell markers. From that report: 5'RACE template switching with UMIs generated TCR beta cDNA.

The rearrangement links TRBV29-1 to TRBJ2-7; 8 bases align to TRBD2. The sample consisted of PBMCs from blood, taken on the day of vaccination. The clonotype originates from a man aged 45-65 years who received an inactivated influenza vaccine. The CDR3 nucleotides read TGCAGCGTAGGGACGGCGGGGGGCCAGTACTTC. Its translation is CSVGTAGGQYF.